This is a list of T cell receptor beta chains from one sample in a study of T cell repertoires in cytomegalovirus infection. TCRdb fed the reads into MiXCR, producing one record per CDR3 protein. The sample lists 350,000 to 450,000 distinct CDR3 sequences; approximately 18% were seen once. The material sequenced was PBMCs. These receptors were obtained from a human donor in good health (CMV status not recorded). Some clones in this sample may be carry-over from other donors' samples. The CDR3 runs from the conserved cysteine through the conserved F or W. Fields, in order: V gene, D gene, J gene, clone size, CDR3 DNA, CDR3 protein. The D gene is left open where the match is weak. For some rows the clone size is stated as once, few or many, or as a class when expanded; others skip it.

v_call: TRBV14
d_call: -
j_call: TRBJ2-1
clone_size: few
cdr3_nt: TGTGCCAGCAGCCAGATGCGGGGCTATGAGCAGTTCTTC
cdr3_aa: CASSQMRGYEQFF

v_call: TRBV19
d_call: TRBD2
j_call: TRBJ2-1
clone_size: -
cdr3_nt: TGTGCCAGCGCGACTAGCGGGTATTATAATGAGCAGTTCTTC
cdr3_aa: CASATSGYYNEQFF

v_call: TRBV19
d_call: -
j_call: TRBJ2-3
clone_size: few
cdr3_nt: TGTGCCAGTAGTAACCAGGCGGTCGGAGATACGCAGTATTTT
cdr3_aa: CASSNQAVGDTQYF

v_call: TRBV7-9
d_call: -
j_call: TRBJ2-1
clone_size: few
cdr3_nt: TGTGCCAGCAGCTTATGGCTTGGTGGGTGGTACAATGAGCAGTTCTTC
cdr3_aa: CASSLWLGGWYNEQFF

v_call: TRBV7-2
d_call: -
j_call: TRBJ2-1
clone_size: many
cdr3_nt: TGTGCCAGCAGCTTAATGGGCTTGGGTGAGCAGTTCTTC
cdr3_aa: CASSLMGLGEQFF

v_call: TRBV28
d_call: -
j_call: TRBJ1-5
clone_size: many
cdr3_nt: TGTGCCAGCAGTTCTCTTTTTGGACAGCCCCAGCATTTT
cdr3_aa: CASSSLFGQPQHF

v_call: TRBV20-1
d_call: -
j_call: TRBJ1-1
clone_size: -
cdr3_nt: TGCAGTGCCCGTCGGACAGCGGGGGCTGAAGCTTTCTTT
cdr3_aa: CSARRTAGAEAFF

v_call: TRBV4-3
d_call: TRBD1
j_call: TRBJ2-7
clone_size: -
cdr3_nt: TGCGCCAGCAGCCGACGACAGGGGTTTTACGAGCAGTACTTC
cdr3_aa: CASSRRQGFYEQYF

v_call: TRBV5-6
d_call: TRBD1
j_call: TRBJ1-5
clone_size: many
cdr3_nt: TGTGCCAGCAGCCAAGACCCGACAGGGAATCAGCCCCAGCATTTT
cdr3_aa: CASSQDPTGNQPQHF

v_call: TRBV12-3/TRBV12-4
d_call: TRBD2
j_call: TRBJ2-5
clone_size: many
cdr3_nt: TGTGCCAGCAGTTTGGTAGCGGGAGGGGGAGAGACCCAGTACTTC
cdr3_aa: CASSLVAGGGETQYF

v_call: TRBV2
d_call: -
j_call: TRBJ2-1
clone_size: few
cdr3_nt: TGTGCCAGCAGTACGACTTCAGGCGGGAATGAGCAGTTCTTC
cdr3_aa: CASSTTSGGNEQFF

v_call: TRBV6-2/TRBV6-3
d_call: -
j_call: TRBJ2-6
clone_size: -
cdr3_nt: TGTGCCAGCAGTTACAGCTCTGGGGCCAACGTCCTGACTTTC
cdr3_aa: CASSYSSGANVLTF

v_call: TRBV7-2
d_call: -
j_call: TRBJ1-3
clone_size: -
cdr3_nt: TGTGCCAGCAGGGCTCCAGGGACATTCTCTGGAAACACCATATATTTT
cdr3_aa: CASRAPGTFSGNTIYF

v_call: TRBV15
d_call: TRBD1
j_call: TRBJ2-2
clone_size: few
cdr3_nt: TGTGCCACCAGCAGGAACTCAGGGGGCGGCACCGGGGAGCTGTTTTTT
cdr3_aa: CATSRNSGGGTGELFF

v_call: TRBV20-1
d_call: -
j_call: TRBJ1-1
clone_size: -
cdr3_nt: TGCAGTGCTGGATACGGCGGCACTGAAGCTTTCTTT
cdr3_aa: CSAGYGGTEAFF

v_call: TRBV20-1
d_call: -
j_call: TRBJ2-7
clone_size: -
cdr3_nt: TGCAGTGCTGGCAGGGGGGGGAACTCCTACGAGCAGTACTTC
cdr3_aa: CSAGRGGNSYEQYF

v_call: TRBV7-3
d_call: TRBD1
j_call: TRBJ2-5
clone_size: -
cdr3_nt: TGTGCCAGCAGCTTAAGGGGACAGGGGATTACCCAGTACTTC
cdr3_aa: CASSLRGQGITQYF

v_call: TRBV6-2/TRBV6-3
d_call: TRBD2
j_call: TRBJ2-1
clone_size: -
cdr3_nt: TGTGCCAGCAGTCTCCGGGAACGAGCGGGATTCTTC
cdr3_aa: CASSLRERAGFF

v_call: TRBV10-3
d_call: TRBD1
j_call: TRBJ1-1
clone_size: many
cdr3_nt: TGTGCCATCAGGACAGGGGAGGACACTGAAGCTTTCTTT
cdr3_aa: CAIRTGEDTEAFF

v_call: TRBV19
d_call: TRBD1
j_call: TRBJ1-5
clone_size: few
cdr3_nt: TGTGCCACCACGCGACAGGGGTTAGAGGGTCAGCCCCAGCATTTT
cdr3_aa: CATTRQGLEGQPQHF

v_call: TRBV12-3/TRBV12-4
d_call: -
j_call: TRBJ1-2
clone_size: few
cdr3_nt: TGTGCCAGCAGGGGACAAAGTGCTCACTATGGCTACACCTTC
cdr3_aa: CASRGQSAHYGYTF

v_call: TRBV7-2
d_call: -
j_call: TRBJ2-3
clone_size: few
cdr3_nt: TGTGCCAGCAGCTTTAACCTAGGAGATACGCAGTATTTT
cdr3_aa: CASSFNLGDTQYF

v_call: TRBV2
d_call: TRBD2
j_call: TRBJ2-7
clone_size: once
cdr3_nt: TGTGCCAGCAGTGGGGGAGCGGGGGCCTACGAGCAGTACTTC
cdr3_aa: CASSGGAGAYEQYF

v_call: TRBV28
d_call: -
j_call: TRBJ1-5
clone_size: -
cdr3_nt: TGTGTCAGCACCCGAGCGAGCCTGGGGGAGCAGCCCCAGCATTTT
cdr3_aa: CVSTRASLGEQPQHF

v_call: TRBV29-1
d_call: -
j_call: TRBJ1-1
clone_size: few
cdr3_nt: TGCAGCGTGGAGGGGGGACCAATAATAACTGAAGCTTTCTTT
cdr3_aa: CSVEGGPIITEAFF

v_call: TRBV20-1
d_call: -
j_call: TRBJ2-7
clone_size: -
cdr3_nt: TGCAGTGCTGGATCGGGGGTTCGTCGCGAGCAGTACTTC
cdr3_aa: CSAGSGVRREQYF

v_call: TRBV27
d_call: TRBD1
j_call: TRBJ1-1
clone_size: many
cdr3_nt: TGTGCCAGCAGTCTAATCAAGACAGGGGGCACTGAAGCTTTCTTT
cdr3_aa: CASSLIKTGGTEAFF

v_call: TRBV20-1
d_call: -
j_call: TRBJ2-4
clone_size: many
cdr3_nt: TGCAGTGCTAGAGTACCTACGTACAATTCAGCCAAAAACATTCAGTACTTC
cdr3_aa: CSARVPTYNSAKNIQYF

v_call: TRBV7-9
d_call: -
j_call: TRBJ1-1
clone_size: -
cdr3_nt: TGTGCCAGCAGCTATGGGACGGACACTGAAGCTTTCTTT
cdr3_aa: CASSYGTDTEAFF

v_call: TRBV11-2
d_call: -
j_call: TRBJ1-2
clone_size: few
cdr3_nt: TGTGCCTCTACACGTGGGGTGGGCTACACCTTC
cdr3_aa: CASTRGVGYTF

v_call: TRBV6-5
d_call: TRBD2
j_call: TRBJ2-7
clone_size: many
cdr3_nt: TGTGCCAGCAGTTACTCTAGCGGGAGGGCCCCCTACGAGCAGTACTTC
cdr3_aa: CASSYSSGRAPYEQYF

v_call: TRBV7-2
d_call: -
j_call: TRBJ2-5
clone_size: -
cdr3_nt: TGTGCCAGCAGCTTATTTCAGAAAGAGACCCAGTACTTC
cdr3_aa: CASSLFQKETQYF

v_call: TRBV10-2
d_call: TRBD1
j_call: TRBJ2-3
clone_size: once
cdr3_nt: TGCGCCAGCCTCACCGGGACAGGCACAGATACGCAGTATTTT
cdr3_aa: CASLTGTGTDTQYF

v_call: TRBV10-3
d_call: TRBD2
j_call: TRBJ2-7
clone_size: few
cdr3_nt: TGTGCCATCAGTGAAGTTCGGACTAGCGGGAGAAGGTCCTACGAGCAGTACTTC
cdr3_aa: CAISEVRTSGRRSYEQYF

v_call: TRBV4-1
d_call: -
j_call: TRBJ1-1
clone_size: -
cdr3_nt: TGCGCCAGCAGCCAAGCACCGACAGAAAAAGCTTTCTTT
cdr3_aa: CASSQAPTEKAFF

v_call: TRBV7-2
d_call: TRBD2
j_call: TRBJ2-3
clone_size: few
cdr3_nt: TGTGCCAGCAGCCCAGAAGGTTGGGCGGGAGGGGTGCATTTT
cdr3_aa: CASSPEGWAGGVHF

v_call: TRBV2
d_call: -
j_call: TRBJ2-2
clone_size: -
cdr3_nt: TGTGCCAGCACTTGGGACTCGAACACCGGGGAGCTGTTTTTT
cdr3_aa: CASTWDSNTGELFF

v_call: TRBV7-9
d_call: -
j_call: TRBJ2-1
clone_size: many
cdr3_nt: TGTGCCAGCAGCTTAGTAGAGGGCCTGGGTGAGCAGTTCTTC
cdr3_aa: CASSLVEGLGEQFF

v_call: TRBV11-2
d_call: TRBD1
j_call: TRBJ1-1
clone_size: -
cdr3_nt: TGTGCCAGCAGCAACAGCTTAACCGGGACAGCCCACACTGAAGCTTTCTTT
cdr3_aa: CASSNSLTGTAHTEAFF

v_call: TRBV6-2/TRBV6-3
d_call: -
j_call: TRBJ2-3
clone_size: few
cdr3_nt: TGTGCCAGCAGTTACGAGTTTTGGAACAAGCAGTATTTT
cdr3_aa: CASSYEFWNKQYF

v_call: TRBV7-8
d_call: TRBD2
j_call: TRBJ2-1
clone_size: few
cdr3_nt: TGTGCCAGCAGCCCAAAGCGGGGGGGTAGTGATGAGCAGTTCTTC
cdr3_aa: CASSPKRGGSDEQFF

v_call: TRBV7-2
d_call: -
j_call: TRBJ1-5
clone_size: many
cdr3_nt: TGTGCCAGCAGCTTACTAGCCAGCAATCAGCCCCAGCATTTT
cdr3_aa: CASSLLASNQPQHF

v_call: TRBV11-2
d_call: TRBD2
j_call: TRBJ2-1
clone_size: few
cdr3_nt: TGTGCCAGCAGCTTAGTCGGGGGTGGGCTAGCGGGCAGTTACAATGAGCAGTTCTTC
cdr3_aa: CASSLVGGGLAGSYNEQFF

v_call: TRBV12-3/TRBV12-4
d_call: -
j_call: TRBJ1-2
clone_size: few
cdr3_nt: TGTGCCAGCAGTTTATCGGCAGGGGCCGGAACCTTTGGCTACACCTTC
cdr3_aa: CASSLSAGAGTFGYTF

v_call: TRBV2
d_call: -
j_call: TRBJ2-7
clone_size: once
cdr3_nt: TGTGCCAGCAGGCGTTTGGTCCCTAAAGAGCAGTACTTC
cdr3_aa: CASRRLVPKEQYF

v_call: TRBV6-2/TRBV6-3
d_call: -
j_call: TRBJ1-5
clone_size: -
cdr3_nt: TGTGCCAGCAGTTCCCTCGACAGGAATGGTCAGCCCCAGCATTTT
cdr3_aa: CASSSLDRNGQPQHF

v_call: TRBV7-2
d_call: -
j_call: TRBJ2-5
clone_size: -
cdr3_nt: TGTTCCAGCAGTCCCCCCCCTAAGGAGACCCAGTACTTC
cdr3_aa: CSSSPPPKETQYF

v_call: TRBV7-8
d_call: -
j_call: TRBJ1-1
clone_size: few
cdr3_nt: TGTGCCAGCAGCTTAGGTGGCGGGCTTGGAGCTTTCTTT
cdr3_aa: CASSLGGGLGAFF

v_call: TRBV5-1
d_call: -
j_call: TRBJ1-1
clone_size: many
cdr3_nt: TGCGCCAGTGGAGGGGGTCCCCTAAAAACGAACACTGAAGCTTTCTTT
cdr3_aa: CASGGGPLKTNTEAFF

v_call: TRBV12-3/TRBV12-4
d_call: -
j_call: TRBJ2-5
clone_size: few
cdr3_nt: TGTGCCAGCAGTTCAGGGGAAGGGGGAGAGACCCAGTACTTC
cdr3_aa: CASSSGEGGETQYF

v_call: TRBV7-2
d_call: -
j_call: TRBJ2-7
clone_size: once
cdr3_nt: TGTGCCAGCAGCCCCCAGGGTTCCTCGGAGCAGTACTTC
cdr3_aa: CASSPQGSSEQYF

v_call: TRBV7-2
d_call: -
j_call: TRBJ2-1
clone_size: -
cdr3_nt: TGTGCCAGCAGCTTAGGGCTAGCAGTAAATGAGCAGTTCTTC
cdr3_aa: CASSLGLAVNEQFF

v_call: TRBV5-4
d_call: TRBD2
j_call: TRBJ2-5
clone_size: many
cdr3_nt: TGTGCCAGCAGCTTGGCCGGCGGGAGCAAAAAGACCCAGTACTTC
cdr3_aa: CASSLAGGSKKTQYF

v_call: TRBV20-1
d_call: TRBD2
j_call: TRBJ2-3
clone_size: few
cdr3_nt: TGCAGTGCTAGTTCCAGGCGGGAGTCAGATACGCAGTATTTT
cdr3_aa: CSASSRRESDTQYF